Sequencing of this TCR beta chain was carried out in a study of metastatic and nonmetastatic thyroid tumors. Overall study context: Repertoire data that came from the blood and tumor or nodule tissue of malignant and benign thyroid patients were compared. Study results and caveats: In both blood and tumor samples, TCR beta diversity was reported significantly higher for malignant than benign nodules.

Thyroid surgery was preceded by no treatment in any patient. This CDR3 is built from 14 residues. V lost 5 bases, J lost 4 bases, and 16 bases lay in between. The V gene's germline CDR1 is GTSNPN and CDR2 SVGIG (reference sequence). Original processing notes: Across clinicopathological groups, CDR3 differences served as the basis for building a distant-metastasis classifier for papillary thyroid cancer. TCRdb reanalyzed the PCR reads with MiXCR. TCRdb, rather than the study authors, made the V and J calls. The sample yields fewer than 30,000 clones, around 14% seen once. About this clone itself: Its specificity is not known.

This chain joins TRBV30 and TRBJ2-3; D might be TRBD2 (6 bases). The receptor was derived from a female donor with papillary thyroid cancer or a benign thyroid nodule (not recorded which). Some clones in this sample may be carry-over from other donors' samples. The sequencing input was blood. CDR3 sequence: CAWDRLVSADTQYF. The CDR3 DNA is TGTGCCTGGGATCGACTAGTTTCGGCAGATACGCAGTATTTT.